The source of this TCR beta chain is a study of siplizumab effects on memory and regulatory T cells (dated by TCRdb to between 2019 and 2020). As for the study more broadly: The effect of the anti-CD2 antibody siplizumab on alloreactive T-cell subsets was examined in allogeneic mixed lymphocyte reactions constructed from human PBMCs. Broader findings and caveats from the paper: Siplizumab significantly reduced the cumulative frequency of alloreactive sequences traceable to unstimulated CD4+ memory T cells. Of the alloreactive CD4+ clones that could be mapped, the Treg-derived share averaged roughly 73% with siplizumab compared with roughly 27% in control reactions. No functional confirmation was obtained for the suppressive function of proliferating Tregs from siplizumab cultures. Sequences below about 10^-5 frequency were poorly captured, so only a minor fraction of alloreactive clones could be mapped to unstimulated subsets. Roughly 75-97% of proliferating CD4+ or CD8+ clones could not be assigned a naive or memory phenotype. Unstimulated naive T cells appeared to be more diverse than memory T cells, and naive cells seemed to make a substantial contribution to the alloresponse.

The germline V gene sets CDR1 to MGHDK and CDR2 to SYGVNS. V lost 5 bases and J lost 5 bases; the stretch between them is 10 bases long. The CDR3 has 13 amino acids, counting the end cysteine and phenylalanine. The retained sequence is limited to the CDR3, 39 bases, with the frame set at the first base. Notes on this clone: Its antigen specificity is not known. No qualities accompany the bases; no much larger clone lies one base away.

Sorted unstimulated T cells and proliferating T cells recovered from mixed lymphocyte reactions underwent TCRbeta CDR3 sequencing. Fresh whole blood from roughly ten HLA-typed healthy donors was used to isolate PBMCs. Receptor libraries were prepared by the immunoSEQ multiplex PCR assay. About 10^5 TCR templates per sample were assayed on the deep sequencing platform. Genomic DNA extracted from sorted T cells was used for TCRbeta CDR3 sequencing. In the source study's methods: The R programming language was used for clonal analysis of the TCRbeta CDR3 data. Alloreactive CD4+ and CD8+ clones were defined by comparing unstimulated samples with post-reaction CFSE-low samples. Alloreactive CD4+ clones were assigned to regulatory or non-regulatory origin by matching sequences to sorted unstimulated Treg and non-Treg repertoires. The table comes from immuneACCESS by way of TCRdb, which keeps in-frame sequences with V and J called. Part of the clones is missing from these tables; in studies checked, under half for an unresolved V gene and the rest for unknown reasons. D and trimming come from the DNA, and the V and J calls and clone size come from that table. Present in this sample are tens of thousands of clones, around 90% of which were seen just once. The ten largest clones represent 25% to 35% of the sample.

This chain joins TRBV25-1 to TRBJ2-4, with no reliable assignment of the D segment. Material: CD8+ T cells sorted from blood. The sequence derives from a human donor in good health. The CDR3 corresponds to CASSRTPENIQYF. The DNA sequence is as follows: TGTGCCAGCAGTAGAACTCCCGAAAACATTCAGTACTTC.